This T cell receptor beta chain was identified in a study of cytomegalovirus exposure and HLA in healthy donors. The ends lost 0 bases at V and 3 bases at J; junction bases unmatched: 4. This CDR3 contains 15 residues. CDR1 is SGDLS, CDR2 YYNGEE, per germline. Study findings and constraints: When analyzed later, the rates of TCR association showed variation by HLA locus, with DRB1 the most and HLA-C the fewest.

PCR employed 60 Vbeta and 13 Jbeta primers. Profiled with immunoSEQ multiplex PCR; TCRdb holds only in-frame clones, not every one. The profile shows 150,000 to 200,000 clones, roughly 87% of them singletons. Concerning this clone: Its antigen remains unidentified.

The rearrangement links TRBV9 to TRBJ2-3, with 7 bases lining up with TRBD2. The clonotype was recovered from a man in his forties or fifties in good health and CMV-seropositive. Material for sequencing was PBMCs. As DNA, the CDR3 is TGTGCCAGCAGCGTAGGGAGTAGCGGGACAGATACGCAGTATTTT. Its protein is CASSVGSSGTDTQYF.